This TCR beta chain originates from a study of T cell responses to AZD1222 COVID-19 vaccine. V trimming: 4 bases; J trimming: 0 bases; junction bases outside the gene matches: 4. The CDR3 loop spans 15 amino acids. The germline CDR1 and CDR2 sequences are SGHTS and YDEGEE. This clone was seen a few times. Clones were sequenced by immunoSEQ multiplex PCR, and TCRdb holds only the in-frame ones, with some missing. The table lists 190,000 or so clones, approximately 90% of them singletons. V is TRBV5-8 and J is TRBJ1-3; 7 positions match TRBD1. The sequencing used peripheral blood, collected 28 days after the second AZD1222 dose. This TCR derives from an adult who received the AZD1222 COVID-19 vaccine. Written as DNA, the CDR3 is TGTGCCAGCAGCGAAGGGACAGCCTCTGGAAACACCATATATTTT. Protein: CASSEGTASGNTIYF.